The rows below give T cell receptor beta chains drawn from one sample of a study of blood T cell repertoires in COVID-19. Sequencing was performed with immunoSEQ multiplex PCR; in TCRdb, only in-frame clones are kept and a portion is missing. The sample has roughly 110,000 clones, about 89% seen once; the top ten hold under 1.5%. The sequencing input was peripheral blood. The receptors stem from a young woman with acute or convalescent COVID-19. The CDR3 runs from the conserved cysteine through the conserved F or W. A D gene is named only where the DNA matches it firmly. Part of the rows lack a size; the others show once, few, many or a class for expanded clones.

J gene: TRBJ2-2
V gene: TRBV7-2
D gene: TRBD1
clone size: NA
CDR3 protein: CASIPQGASHGELFF
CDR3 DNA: TGTGCCAGCATCCCCCAGGGGGCTTCCCACGGGGAGCTGTTTTTT

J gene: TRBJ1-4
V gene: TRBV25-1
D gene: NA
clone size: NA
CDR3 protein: CASSELLGRNEKLFF
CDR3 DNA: TGTGCCAGCAGTGAATTGTTAGGGAGAAATGAAAAACTGTTTTTT

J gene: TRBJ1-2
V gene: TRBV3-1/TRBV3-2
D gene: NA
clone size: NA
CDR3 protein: CASSQDFGQPTLNYGYTF
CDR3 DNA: TGTGCCAGCAGCCAAGATTTTGGACAGCCAACCCTTAACTATGGCTACACCTTC

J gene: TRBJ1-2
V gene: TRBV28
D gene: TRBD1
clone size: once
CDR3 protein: CASSGGTGALYGYTF
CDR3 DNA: TGTGCCAGCAGCGGAGGGACAGGGGCCCTCTATGGCTACACCTTC

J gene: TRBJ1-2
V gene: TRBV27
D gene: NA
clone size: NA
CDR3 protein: CATDKTRTF
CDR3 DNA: TGTGCCACTGACAAGACCCGCACCTTC

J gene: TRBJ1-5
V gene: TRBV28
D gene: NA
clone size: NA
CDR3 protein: CASSLLTAVSDRTDNQPQHF
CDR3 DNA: TGTGCCAGCAGTTTACTTACAGCTGTTAGTGACAGGACAGACAATCAGCCCCAGCATTTT

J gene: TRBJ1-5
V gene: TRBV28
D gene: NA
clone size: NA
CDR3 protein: CASTAAGGSNQPQHF
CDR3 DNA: TGTGCCAGCACGGCGGCCGGAGGAAGCAATCAGCCCCAGCATTTT

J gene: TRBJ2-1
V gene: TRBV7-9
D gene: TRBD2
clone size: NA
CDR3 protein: CASSLRGSNEQFF
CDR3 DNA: TGTGCCAGCAGCCTGCGGGGGAGCAATGAGCAGTTCTTC

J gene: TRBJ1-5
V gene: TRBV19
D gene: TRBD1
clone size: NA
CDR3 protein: CASSISGTVRQPQHF
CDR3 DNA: TGTGCCAGTAGTATTAGTGGGACAGTGCGGCAGCCCCAGCATTTT

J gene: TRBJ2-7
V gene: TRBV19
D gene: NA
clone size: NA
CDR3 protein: CASTKTQASYEQYF
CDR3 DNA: TGTGCCAGTACCAAGACACAGGCATCCTACGAGCAGTACTTC

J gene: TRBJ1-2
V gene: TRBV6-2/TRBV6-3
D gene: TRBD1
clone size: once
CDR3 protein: CASSPRQGRIYGYTF
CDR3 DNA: TGTGCCAGCAGTCCCAGACAGGGGCGGATCTATGGCTACACCTTC

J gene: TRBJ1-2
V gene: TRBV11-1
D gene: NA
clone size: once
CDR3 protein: CASSLRENYGYTF
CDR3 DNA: TGTGCCAGCAGCTTGCGGGAGAACTATGGCTACACCTTC

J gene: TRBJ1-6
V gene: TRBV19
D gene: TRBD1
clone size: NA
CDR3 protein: CASSTLLDRGYDNSPLHF
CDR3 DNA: TGTGCCAGTAGTACGCTCTTGGACAGGGGTTATGATAATTCACCCCTCCACTTT

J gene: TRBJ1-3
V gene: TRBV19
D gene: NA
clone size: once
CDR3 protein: CASSKAIQGSGNTIYF
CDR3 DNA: TGTGCCAGTAGTAAAGCGATTCAGGGATCTGGAAACACCATATATTTT

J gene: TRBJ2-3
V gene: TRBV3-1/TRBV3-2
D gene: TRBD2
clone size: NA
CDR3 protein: CASSQDGTSGRPDTQYF
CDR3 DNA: TGTGCCAGCAGCCAAGATGGGACTAGCGGGAGGCCAGATACGCAGTATTTT

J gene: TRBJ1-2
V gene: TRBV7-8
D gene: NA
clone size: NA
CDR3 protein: CASSLPQAGAVGYTF
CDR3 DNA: TGTGCCAGCAGCTTACCCCAGGCAGGGGCGGTTGGCTACACCTTC

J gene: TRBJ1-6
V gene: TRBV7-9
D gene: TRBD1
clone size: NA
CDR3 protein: CASSFRQGVNSPLHF
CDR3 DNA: TGTGCCAGCAGCTTCCGACAGGGAGTGAATTCACCCCTCCACTTT

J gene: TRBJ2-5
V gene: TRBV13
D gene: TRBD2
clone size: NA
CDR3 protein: CASSLEASGRRETQYF
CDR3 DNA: TGTGCCAGCAGCTTAGAAGCTAGCGGGAGAAGGGAGACCCAGTACTTC

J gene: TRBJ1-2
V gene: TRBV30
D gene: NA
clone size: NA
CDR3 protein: CAWSLVGVSYGYTF
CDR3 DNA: TGTGCCTGGAGTTTGGTAGGGGTTAGCTATGGCTACACCTTC

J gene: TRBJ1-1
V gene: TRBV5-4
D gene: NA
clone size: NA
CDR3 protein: CASSLNSGTTEAFF
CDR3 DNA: TGTGCCAGCAGCTTAAACTCCGGGACAACTGAAGCTTTCTTT

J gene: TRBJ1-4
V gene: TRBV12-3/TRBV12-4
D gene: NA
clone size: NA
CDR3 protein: CASSPRGNEKLFF
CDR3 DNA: TGTGCCAGCAGCCCCAGGGGAAATGAAAAACTGTTTTTT

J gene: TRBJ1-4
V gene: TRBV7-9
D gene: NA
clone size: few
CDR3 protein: CASSLQRSEKLFF
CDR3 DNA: TGTGCCAGCAGCTTACAACGGAGTGAAAAACTGTTTTTT

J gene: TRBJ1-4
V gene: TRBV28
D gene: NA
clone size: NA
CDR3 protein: CASSAIGGLREKLFF
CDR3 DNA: TGTGCCAGCAGTGCGATAGGGGGATTAAGGGAAAAACTGTTTTTT

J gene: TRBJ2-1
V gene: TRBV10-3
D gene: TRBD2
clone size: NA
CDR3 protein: CAIRRGEDEQFF
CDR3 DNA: TGTGCCATCAGACGGGGGGAAGATGAGCAGTTCTTC

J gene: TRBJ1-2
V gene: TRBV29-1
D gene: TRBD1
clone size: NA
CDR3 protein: CSVETGDYGYTF
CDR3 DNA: TGCAGCGTCGAAACAGGGGACTATGGCTACACCTTC

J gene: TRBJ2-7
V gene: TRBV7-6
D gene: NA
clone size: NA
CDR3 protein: CASSLGGGDSYEQYF
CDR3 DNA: TGTGCCAGCAGCTTAGGAGGAGGGGACTCCTACGAGCAGTACTTC

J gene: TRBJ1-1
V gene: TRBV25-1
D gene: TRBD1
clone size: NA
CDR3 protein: CASSWTGTGTEAFF
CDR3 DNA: TGTGCCAGCAGTTGGACAGGGACGGGCACTGAAGCTTTCTTT